These T cell receptor beta chains were read from a single sample in a study of vaccination and CD4 T cells after COVID-19. A single record per CDR3 protein comes from TCRdb applying MiXCR to the PCR reads. The sample lists approximately 7,300 distinct CDR3 sequences; about 40% were seen once. Which antigens these TCRs recognize remains unknown. The source material was CD4+ T cells from blood, cultured in vitro. These receptors were obtained from a human donor in good health. Both conserved end residues are part of each CDR3. D genes are given only for firm matches. Clone size is shown for a subset of rows, as once, few, many or a class of expanded clone.

V,D,J,size,CDR3,DNA
TRBV5-1,TRBD1,TRBJ1-3,.,CASSRTGDTNTIYF,TGCGCCAGCAGCCGGACAGGGGACACTAACACCATATATTTT
TRBV15,.,TRBJ1-5,few,CATSSLLDQPQHF,TGTGCCACCAGCAGTTTGCTTGATCAGCCCCAGCATTTT
TRBV12-3/TRBV12-4,.,TRBJ1-1,.,CASSLARAATERGEAFF,TGTGCCAGCAGTTTAGCGCGGGCAGCCACCGAACGGGGTGAAGCTTTCTTT
TRBV10-3,.,TRBJ2-7,.,CATSPGTSTYEQYF,TGTGCCACATCCCCCGGGACTTCAACCTACGAGCAGTACTTC
TRBV4-2,.,TRBJ2-1,few,CASSQDLGGEQFF,TGTGCCAGCAGCCAAGATCTAGGGGGTGAGCAGTTCTTC
TRBV6-1,TRBD1,TRBJ1-5,few,CASSHRGGQPQHF,TGTGCCAGCAGCCACAGGGGGGGTCAGCCCCAGCATTTT
TRBV7-2,TRBD1,TRBJ1-1,few,CASSARQGNTEAFF,TGTGCCAGCAGCGCTCGACAGGGAAACACTGAAGCTTTCTTT
TRBV10-3,TRBD2,TRBJ2-2,.,CAISGGTSGTGELFF,TGTGCCATCAGTGGGGGGACTAGTGGGACCGGGGAGCTGTTTTTT
TRBV12-5,.,TRBJ1-6,.,CASGQGLLSSYNSPLHF,TGTGCTAGTGGCCAGGGACTGCTGAGCTCCTATAATTCACCCCTCCACTTT
TRBV7-9,.,TRBJ1-6,few,CASSLEHREALHF,TGTGCCAGCAGCTTAGAGCACAGGGAGGCCCTCCACTTT
TRBV10-3,TRBD1,TRBJ1-1,few,CATNEGATEAFF,TGTGCCACCAACGAGGGGGCTACTGAAGCTTTCTTT
TRBV19,.,TRBJ2-2,.,CASLLPGPGELFF,TGTGCCAGTTTACTCCCAGGGCCCGGGGAGCTGTTTTTT
TRBV10-1,.,TRBJ1-2,few,CASSAGHQGGYTF,TGCGCCAGCAGTGCAGGTCACCAGGGTGGCTACACCTTC
TRBV7-3,TRBD1,TRBJ2-1,.,CASSLGGQGIDEQFF,TGTGCCAGCAGCTTAGGGGGACAGGGGATTGATGAGCAGTTCTTC
TRBV30,.,TRBJ2-3,.,CAWSPSRLEYF,TGTGCCTGGAGTCCCTCCCGACTGGAGTATTTT
TRBV20-1,.,TRBJ2-1,.,CSARESSYNEQFF,TGCAGTGCTAGGGAGAGCTCCTACAATGAGCAGTTCTTC
TRBV7-3,TRBD1,TRBJ2-2,once,CASSLGQGASTGELFF,TGTGCCAGCAGCTTAGGACAGGGGGCTAGCACCGGGGAGCTGTTTTTT
TRBV7-8,.,TRBJ1-4,.,CASSPGATNEKLFF,TGTGCCAGCAGCCCGGGCGCAACTAATGAAAAACTGTTTTTT
TRBV29-1,TRBD1,TRBJ1-2,once,CSVDVLQGGYGYTF,TGCAGCGTTGATGTCCTACAGGGGGGCTATGGCTACACCTTC
TRBV9,.,TRBJ1-2,few,CASSDVGRDYGYTF,TGTGCCAGCAGCGACGTGGGCAGGGACTATGGCTACACCTTC
TRBV19,TRBD1,TRBJ1-2,.,CASSITGVNYGYTF,TGTGCCAGTAGTATCACAGGGGTGAACTATGGCTACACCTTC
TRBV7-2,.,TRBJ2-5,few,CASSLWETQYF,TGTGCCAGCAGCTTGTGGGAGACCCAGTACTTC
TRBV18,.,TRBJ1-2,.,CASSPWTDSNYGYTF,TGTGCCAGCTCCCCTTGGACAGATAGTAACTATGGCTACACCTTC
TRBV19,.,TRBJ2-3,few,CASSTDNYRTDTQYF,TGTGCCAGTAGTACCGACAATTACCGCACAGATACGCAGTATTTT
TRBV20-1,.,TRBJ2-7,few,CSAPGAYEQYF,TGCAGTGCCCCAGGGGCCTACGAGCAGTACTTC
TRBV4-2,TRBD2,TRBJ2-1,few,CASSQDSGGAYNEQFF,TGTGCCAGCAGCCAAGATAGCGGGGGGGCCTACAATGAGCAGTTCTTC
TRBV5-1,.,TRBJ1-1,.,CASSSGMRDTEAFF,TGCGCCAGCAGCTCAGGGATGAGGGACACTGAAGCTTTCTTT
TRBV7-6,TRBD2,TRBJ2-3,.,CASSSYSGGIADTQYF,TGTGCCAGCAGCTCGTATAGCGGGGGTATCGCAGATACGCAGTATTTT
TRBV27,.,TRBJ2-1,.,CASRSSQFRIPYLF,TGTGCCAGCAGAAGTAGCCAGTTTAGGATTCCCTATTTGTTC
TRBV6-4,.,TRBJ2-7,few,CASSEEGARSEQYF,TGTGCCAGCAGTGAGGAGGGGGCGCGAAGCGAGCAGTACTTC
TRBV5-6,.,TRBJ1-6,.,CASSLQTGNSPLHF,TGTGCCAGCAGCTTGCAGACGGGCAATTCACCCCTCCACTTT
TRBV20-1,.,TRBJ1-2,.,CSAWDGQAYGYTF,TGCAGTGCTTGGGACGGACAAGCCTATGGCTACACCTTC
TRBV6-1,.,TRBJ1-1,.,CASYLTANTEAFF,TGTGCCAGCTACCTGACAGCGAACACTGAAGCTTTCTTT
TRBV29-1,TRBD1,TRBJ1-2,.,CSVPGQGSGDGYTF,TGCAGCGTCCCGGGACAGGGTTCGGGGGATGGCTACACCTTC
TRBV7-8,.,TRBJ2-7,once,CASSPTATVSYEQYF,TGTGCCAGCAGCCCGACCGCGACAGTCTCCTACGAGCAGTACTTC
TRBV18,TRBD1,TRBJ1-2,.,CASSPLDRGIYGYTF,TGTGCCAGCTCACCACTGGACAGGGGGATCTATGGCTACACCTTC
TRBV7-2,.,TRBJ1-2,.,CAGSFGPPGGYTF,TGTGCCGGCAGCTTCGGCCCACCCGGGGGCTACACCTTC
TRBV19,TRBD1,TRBJ1-2,.,CASRGTGNYGYTF,TGTGCCAGTAGAGGGACAGGGAACTATGGCTACACCTTC